This record concerns one T cell receptor (beta chain) sequence. Its antigen remains unidentified. PCR involved 60 Vbeta and 13 Jbeta primers. Sequencing was performed with immunoSEQ multiplex PCR; in TCRdb, only in-frame clones are kept and a portion is missing. This table holds 75,000 to 95,000 clones, just under 80% found once. The source of the sample is a study of cytomegalovirus exposure and HLA in healthy donors. Overall study results and limits: By HLA locus, TCR association rates varied in a later analysis, with DRB1 showing the most and HLA-C the fewest. One variant, a missense change in DCLRE1C, was linked in a later analysis to TCR beta V- and J-gene trimming.

In germline, CDR1 is SNHLY, CDR2 FYNNEI. Trimming removed 6 bases at V and 2 bases at J, with 17 bases between. The CDR3 has 15 amino acids. The sequenced sample was PBMCs. V and J are TRBV2 and TRBJ2-7, with D possibly matching TRBD1 (6 bases). The TCR originated in a male donor in good health and CMV-seropositive. The CDR3 sequence: CASRDQTGNTYEQYF. CDR3 nucleotide sequence: TGTGCCAGCAGAGACCAAACAGGGAACACCTACGAGCAGTACTTC.